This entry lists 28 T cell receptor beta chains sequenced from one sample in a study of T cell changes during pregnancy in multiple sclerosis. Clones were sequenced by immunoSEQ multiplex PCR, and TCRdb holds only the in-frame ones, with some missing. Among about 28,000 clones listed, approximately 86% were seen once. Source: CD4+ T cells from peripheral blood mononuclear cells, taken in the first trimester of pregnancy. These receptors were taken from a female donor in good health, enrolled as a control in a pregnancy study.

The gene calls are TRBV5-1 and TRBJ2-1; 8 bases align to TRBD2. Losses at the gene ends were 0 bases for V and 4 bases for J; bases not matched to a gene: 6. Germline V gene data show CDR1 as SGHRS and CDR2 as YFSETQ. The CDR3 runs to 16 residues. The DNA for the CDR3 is TGCGCCAGCAGCTTGGCCTACGGGACTAGGTACAATGAGCAGTTCTTC. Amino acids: CASSLAYGTRYNEQFF.

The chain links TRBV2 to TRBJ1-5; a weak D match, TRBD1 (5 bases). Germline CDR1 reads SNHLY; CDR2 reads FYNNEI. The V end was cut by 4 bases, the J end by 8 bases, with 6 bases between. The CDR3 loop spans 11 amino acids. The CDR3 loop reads CASSVGEPQHF. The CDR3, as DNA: TGTGCCAGCAGTGTAGGGGAGCCCCAGCATTTT.

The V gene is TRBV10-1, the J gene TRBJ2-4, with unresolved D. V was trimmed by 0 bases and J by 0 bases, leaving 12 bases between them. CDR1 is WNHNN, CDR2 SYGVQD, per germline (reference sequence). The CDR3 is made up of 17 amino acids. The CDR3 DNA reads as TGCGCCAGCAGTGAGTCGTATGGCTCCCTAGCCAAAAACATTCAGTACTTC. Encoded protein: CASSESYGSLAKNIQYF.

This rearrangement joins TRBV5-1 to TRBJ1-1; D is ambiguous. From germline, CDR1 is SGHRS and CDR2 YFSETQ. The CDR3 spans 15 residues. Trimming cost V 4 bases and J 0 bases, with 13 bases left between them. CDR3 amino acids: CASSPSGDLNTEAFF. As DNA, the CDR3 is TGCGCCAGCAGCCCGTCCGGGGATTTGAACACTGAAGCTTTCTTT.

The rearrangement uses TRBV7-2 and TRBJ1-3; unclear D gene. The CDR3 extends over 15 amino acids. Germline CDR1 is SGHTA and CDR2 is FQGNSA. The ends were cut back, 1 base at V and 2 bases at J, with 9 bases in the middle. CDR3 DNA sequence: TGTGCCAGCAGCTTAGTTTTCGGGGCTGGAAACACCATATATTTT. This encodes CASSLVFGAGNTIYF.

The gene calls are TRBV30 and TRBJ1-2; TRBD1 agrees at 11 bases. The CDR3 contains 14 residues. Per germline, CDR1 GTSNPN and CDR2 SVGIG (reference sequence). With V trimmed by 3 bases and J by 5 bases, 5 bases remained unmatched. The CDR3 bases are TGTGCCTGGAGAACGGGACAGGGGGGATATGGCTACACCTTC. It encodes CAWRTGQGGYGYTF. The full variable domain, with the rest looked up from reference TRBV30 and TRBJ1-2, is SQTIHQWPATLVQPVGSPLSLECTVEGTSNPNLYWYRQAAGRGLQLLFYSVGIGQISSEVPQNLSASRPQDRQFILSSKKLLLSDSGFYLCAWRTGQGGYGYTFGSGTRLTVV.

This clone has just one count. CDR3 in DNA: TGTGCCAGCAGCCCTCGGACAGGGGGAGGCGAGCAGTACTTC. Amino acid sequence: CASSPRTGGGEQYF. The V and J genes are TRBV11-3 and TRBJ2-7, with 10 bases that match TRBD1. The CDR3 is 14 amino acids. Germline V lookup: CDR1 SGHNT, CDR2 YENEEA. J was trimmed by 6 bases and V by 5 bases; bases with no gene match: 7.

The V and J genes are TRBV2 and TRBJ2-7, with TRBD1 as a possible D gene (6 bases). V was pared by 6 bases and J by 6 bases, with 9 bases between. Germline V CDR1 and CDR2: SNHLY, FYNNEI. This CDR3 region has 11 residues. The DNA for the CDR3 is TGTGCCAGCAGACAGGGAATCGAGCAGTACTTC. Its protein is CASRQGIEQYF.

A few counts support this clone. The DNA of the CDR3 is TGTGCCAGCAGCTTGTGGGGACAACTAGTTCTGAGCTCCTACGAGCAGTACTTC. It is translated as CASSLWGQLVLSSYEQYF. This rearrangement joins TRBV5-5 to TRBJ2-7; possible D gene TRBD1, 6 bases. Germline CDR1 and CDR2: SGHKS and YYEKEE (reference sequence). The CDR3 totals 18 residues. V lost 1 base and J lost 0, with 20 bases in between.

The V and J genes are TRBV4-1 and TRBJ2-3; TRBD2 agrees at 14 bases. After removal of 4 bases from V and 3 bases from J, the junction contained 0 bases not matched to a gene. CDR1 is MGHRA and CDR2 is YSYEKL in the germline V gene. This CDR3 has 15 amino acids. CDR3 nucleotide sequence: TGCGCCAGCAGCCGACTAGCGGGGGGGACAGATACGCAGTATTTT. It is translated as CASSRLAGGTDTQYF.

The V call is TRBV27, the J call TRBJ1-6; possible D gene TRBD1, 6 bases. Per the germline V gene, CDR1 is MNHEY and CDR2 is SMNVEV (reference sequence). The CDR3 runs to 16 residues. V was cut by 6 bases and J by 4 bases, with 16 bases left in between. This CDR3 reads CASRSHRETYNSPLHF. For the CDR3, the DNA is TGTGCCAGCAGGTCACACAGGGAAACGTATAATTCACCCCTCCACTTT.

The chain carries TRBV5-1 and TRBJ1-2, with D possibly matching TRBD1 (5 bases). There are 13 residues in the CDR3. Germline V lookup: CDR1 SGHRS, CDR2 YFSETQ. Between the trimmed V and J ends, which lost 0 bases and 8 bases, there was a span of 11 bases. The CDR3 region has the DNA TGCGCCAGCAGCTTGGCAGGGAAGGGCGGCTACACCTTC. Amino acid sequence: CASSLAGKGGYTF.

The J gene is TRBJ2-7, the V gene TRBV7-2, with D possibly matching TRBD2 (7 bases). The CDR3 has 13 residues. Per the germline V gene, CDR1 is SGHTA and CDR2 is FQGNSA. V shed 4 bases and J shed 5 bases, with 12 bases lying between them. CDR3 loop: CASSSRGGHEQYF. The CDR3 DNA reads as TGTGCCAGCAGCTCGAGGGGGGGCCACGAGCAGTACTTC.

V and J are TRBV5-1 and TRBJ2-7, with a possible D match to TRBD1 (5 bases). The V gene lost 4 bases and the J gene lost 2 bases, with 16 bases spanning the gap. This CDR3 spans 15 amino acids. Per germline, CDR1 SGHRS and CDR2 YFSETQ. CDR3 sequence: CASSQNPDRTYEQYF. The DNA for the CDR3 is TGCGCCAGCAGCCAGAACCCAGACAGAACCTACGAGCAGTACTTC. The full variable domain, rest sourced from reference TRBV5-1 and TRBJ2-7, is KAGVTQTPRYLIKTRGQQVTLSCSPISGHRSVSWYQQTPGQGLQFLFEYFSETQRNKGNFPGRFSGRQFSNSRSEMNVSTLELGDSALYLCASSQNPDRTYEQYFGPGTRLTVT.

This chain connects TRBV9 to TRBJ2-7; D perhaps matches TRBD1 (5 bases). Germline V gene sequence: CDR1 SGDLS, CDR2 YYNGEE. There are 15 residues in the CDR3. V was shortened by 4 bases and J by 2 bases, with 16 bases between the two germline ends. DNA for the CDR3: TGTGCCAGCAGCAAATTTGCGACAGAGACCTACGAGCAGTACTTC. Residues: CASSKFATETYEQYF.

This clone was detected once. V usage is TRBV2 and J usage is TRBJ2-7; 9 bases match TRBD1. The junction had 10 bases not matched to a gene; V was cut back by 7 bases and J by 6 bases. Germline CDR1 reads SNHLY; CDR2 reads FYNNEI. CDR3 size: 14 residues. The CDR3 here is CASTQDRGSSEQYF. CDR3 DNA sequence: TGTGCCAGCACTCAAGACAGGGGGTCGTCCGAGCAGTACTTC.

DNA of the CDR3: TGTGCCAGCAGTTATAGTTTCGGGGAAAGCAATCAGCCCCAGCATTTT. Translation: CASSYSFGESNQPQHF. The rearrangement joins TRBV6-6 to TRBJ1-5; D is unresolved. The CDR3 contains 16 residues. The germline V gene encodes CDR1 MNHNY and CDR2 SVGAGI (reference sequence). V was shortened by 3 bases and J by 1 base, with 13 bases between the two germline ends.

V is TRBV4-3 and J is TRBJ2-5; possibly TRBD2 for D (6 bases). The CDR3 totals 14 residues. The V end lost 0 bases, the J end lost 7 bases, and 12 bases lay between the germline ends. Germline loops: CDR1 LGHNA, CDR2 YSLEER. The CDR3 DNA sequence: TGCGCCAGCAGCCAAGAACGACTAGTTGGGACCCAGTACTTC. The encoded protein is CASSQERLVGTQYF.

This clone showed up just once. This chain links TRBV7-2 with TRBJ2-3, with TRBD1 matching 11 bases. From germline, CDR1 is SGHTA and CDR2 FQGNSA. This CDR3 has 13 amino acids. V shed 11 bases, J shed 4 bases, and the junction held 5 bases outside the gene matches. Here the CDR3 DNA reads TGTGCCTCTAGGACAGGGGGCGCAGATACGCAGTATTTT. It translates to CASRTGGADTQYF. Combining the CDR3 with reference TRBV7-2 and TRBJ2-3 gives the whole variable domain GAGVSQSPSNKVTEKGKDVELRCDPISGHTALYWYRQSLGQGLEFLIYFQGNSAPDKSGLPSDRFSAERTGGSVSTLTIQRTQQEDSAVYLCASRTGGADTQYFGPGTRLTVL.

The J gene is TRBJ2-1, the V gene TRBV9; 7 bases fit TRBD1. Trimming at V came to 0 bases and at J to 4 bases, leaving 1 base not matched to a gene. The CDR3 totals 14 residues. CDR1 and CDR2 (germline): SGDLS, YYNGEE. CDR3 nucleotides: TGTGCCAGCAGCGTAGCACAGGGGTACAATGAGCAGTTCTTC. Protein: CASSVAQGYNEQFF.

The CDR3 bases are TGTGCCAGCAGCCTAGGGGGGACTAGGGGGAATGAGCAGTTCTTC. It translates to CASSLGGTRGNEQFF. The rearrangement uses TRBV11-3 and TRBJ2-1, with 8 bases fitting TRBD2. Germline CDR1 and CDR2: SGHNT and YENEEA. This CDR3 spans 15 amino acids. Trimming removed 5 bases from V and 7 bases from J; junction bases left unmatched: 10.

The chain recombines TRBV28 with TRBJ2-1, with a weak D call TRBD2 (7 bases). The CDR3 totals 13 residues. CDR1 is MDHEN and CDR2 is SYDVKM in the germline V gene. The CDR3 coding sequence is TGTGTTACTGAGGGGGGGGCCTACAATGAGCAGTTCTTC. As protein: CVTEGGAYNEQFF.

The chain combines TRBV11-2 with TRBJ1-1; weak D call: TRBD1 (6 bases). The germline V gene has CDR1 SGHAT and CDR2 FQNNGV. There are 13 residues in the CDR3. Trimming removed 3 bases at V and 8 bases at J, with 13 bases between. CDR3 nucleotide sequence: TGTGCCAGCAGCTTGCAAGGGGGAAGCGAAGCTTTCTTT. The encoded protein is CASSLQGGSEAFF.

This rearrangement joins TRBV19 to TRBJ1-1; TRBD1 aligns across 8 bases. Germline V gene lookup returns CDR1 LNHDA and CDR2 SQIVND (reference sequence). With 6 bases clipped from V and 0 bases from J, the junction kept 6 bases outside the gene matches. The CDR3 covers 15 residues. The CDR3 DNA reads TGTGCCAGTAGGCCGACAGGGGCCATGAACACTGAAGCTTTCTTT. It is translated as CASRPTGAMNTEAFF.

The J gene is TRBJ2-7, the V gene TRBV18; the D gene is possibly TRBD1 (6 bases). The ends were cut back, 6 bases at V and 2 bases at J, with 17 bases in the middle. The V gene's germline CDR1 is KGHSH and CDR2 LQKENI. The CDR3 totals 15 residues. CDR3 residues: CASSYTNTGPYEQYF. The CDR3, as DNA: TGTGCCAGCTCGTACACCAATACAGGGCCCTACGAGCAGTACTTC.

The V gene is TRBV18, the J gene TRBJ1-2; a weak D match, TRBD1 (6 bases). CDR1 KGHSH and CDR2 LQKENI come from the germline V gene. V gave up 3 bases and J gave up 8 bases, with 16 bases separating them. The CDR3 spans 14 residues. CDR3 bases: TGTGCCAGCTCACCCTGGGCGGGGGCTGAAGGCTACACCTTC. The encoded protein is CASSPWAGAEGYTF.

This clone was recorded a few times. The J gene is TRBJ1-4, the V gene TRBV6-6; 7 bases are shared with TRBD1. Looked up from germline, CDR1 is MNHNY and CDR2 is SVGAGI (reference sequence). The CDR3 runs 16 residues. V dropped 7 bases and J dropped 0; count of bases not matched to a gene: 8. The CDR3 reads CASTRRQGATNEKLFF. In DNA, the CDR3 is TGTGCCAGCACCCGGAGACAGGGCGCAACTAATGAAAAACTGTTTTTT.

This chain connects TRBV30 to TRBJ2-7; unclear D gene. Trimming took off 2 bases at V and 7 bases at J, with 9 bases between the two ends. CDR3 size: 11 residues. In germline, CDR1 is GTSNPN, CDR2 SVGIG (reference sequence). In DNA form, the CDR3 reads TGTGCCTGGAGTCGCGAGTTGGAGCAGTACTTC. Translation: CAWSRELEQYF.